What follows are 2 T cell receptor beta chains derived from one specimen sequenced in a study of cytomegalovirus exposure and HLA in healthy donors. The study ran its PCR with 60 Vbeta and 13 Jbeta primers. Method: immunoSEQ multiplex PCR; TCRdb's copy keeps in-frame clones and lacks some. The repertoire holds 110,000 to 150,000 clones, with about 70% as singletons. Sequenced sample: PBMCs. All receptors derive from a man in his sixties in good health and CMV-seronegative.

V and J are TRBV10-2 and TRBJ1-1, with D possibly matching TRBD1 (5 bases). The CDR3 has 15 residues. Germline lookup yields CDR1 WSHSY and CDR2 SAAADI. Deletions cut 4 bases from V and 0 bases from J, with 12 bases between. CDR3 protein: CASSGGTGLNTEAFF. The CDR3 DNA sequence: TGCGCCAGCAGTGGGGGTACAGGCTTGAACACTGAAGCTTTCTTT.

About this clone itself: Other DNA sequences within the sample encode an identical CDR3. The chain recombines TRBV9 with TRBJ2-3, with a weak D call TRBD2 (7 bases). Between the trimmed V and J ends, which lost 0 bases and 5 bases, there was a span of 13 bases. This CDR3 spans 15 amino acids. The germline gives CDR1 SGDLS, CDR2 YYNGEE. For the CDR3, the DNA is TGTGCCAGCAGCGTAGAGGGTAGGGGGGGAGATACGCAGTATTTT. Translated, it gives CASSVEGRGGDTQYF.